Below, one T cell receptor (beta chain) is given with its context. This sample was taken from a study of shared clonotypes between healthy human individuals. Naive CD8 populations comprised CD45RO-negative cells positively selected for CCR7, excluding terminally differentiated effector memory CD45RA+ cells. Germline CDR1 SNHLY, CDR2 FYNNEI. The V end lost 4 bases, the J end lost 2 bases, and 4 bases lay between the germline ends. The CDR3 is 12 amino acids. Sequencing was performed with immunoSEQ multiplex PCR; in TCRdb, only in-frame clones are kept and a portion is missing. The repertoire includes about 2,200,000 clones, 93% of them detected once, and more than 1.5% sits in the top ten.

The TCR originated in a man aged 18 to 30 in good health. Some clones in this sample may be carry-over from other donors' samples. This chain links TRBV2 with TRBJ2-3, with D uncertain. The sequenced sample consisted of naive CD8+ T cells from PBMCs. The CDR3 sequence: CASSGITDTQYF. In DNA form, the CDR3 reads TGTGCCAGCAGTGGGATCACAGATACGCAGTATTTT.